This T cell receptor beta chain stems from a study of cytomegalovirus exposure and HLA in healthy donors. Comment on this clone: The target antigen is unknown.

The data were produced by immunoSEQ multiplex PCR, yet TCRdb's version contains in-frame clones alone and is incomplete. The sample has approximately 220,000 clones, approximately 80% seen once. CDR3 length: 14 amino acids. Looked up from germline, CDR1 is PRHDT and CDR2 is FYEKMQ (reference sequence). The V end lost 5 bases, the J end lost 4 bases, and 14 bases lay between the germline ends. Overall study results and limits: Subsequent analysis showed first-cohort TCR clusters tending to co-occur in more than 95 validation repertoires. As was reported, the classifier diagnosed cytomegalovirus status with high specificity and sensitivity. Among TCR sequences, most were rare, though some public TCRs appeared in many donors.

The sample was PBMCs. The V and J genes are TRBV13 and TRBJ1-1, with D tentatively TRBD1 (5 bases). This sequence was found in a woman in her twenties or thirties in good health and CMV-seropositive. The CDR3 DNA reads TGTGCCAGCAGCACGGGACCGGGAGGCACTGAAGCTTTCTTT. Protein product: CASSTGPGGTEAFF.